The T cell receptor (beta chain) described here comes from a study of T cell responses to AZD1222 COVID-19 vaccine. Overall study: Analysis merged second doses at about 4 or about 12 weeks.

Measured with immunoSEQ multiplex PCR; TCRdb has only the in-frame clones, and not every one. Seen here are 90,000 to 120,000 clones, approximately 86% observed once, and the top ten hold approximately 4.5%. Study-wide results and caveats: The peak T cell response came first, and repertoires were sampled only after it.

Notes on this clone: Its antigen is unknown.

The CDR3 extends over 18 amino acids. V was clipped by 3 bases and J by 9 bases; unmatched bases: 19. Germline V lookup: CDR1 DFQATT, CDR2 SNEGSKA (reference sequence). The clonotype comes from an adult in good health. This rearrangement joins TRBV20-1 to TRBJ1-6; 8 nucleotides line up with TRBD1. The starting material was peripheral blood, obtained on day 0 of AZD1222 vaccination. The CDR3 spells CSASVGRHYGTGFSPLHF. The CDR3 bases are TGCAGTGCTAGTGTAGGACGGCACTACGGGACAGGCTTTTCACCCCTCCACTTT.